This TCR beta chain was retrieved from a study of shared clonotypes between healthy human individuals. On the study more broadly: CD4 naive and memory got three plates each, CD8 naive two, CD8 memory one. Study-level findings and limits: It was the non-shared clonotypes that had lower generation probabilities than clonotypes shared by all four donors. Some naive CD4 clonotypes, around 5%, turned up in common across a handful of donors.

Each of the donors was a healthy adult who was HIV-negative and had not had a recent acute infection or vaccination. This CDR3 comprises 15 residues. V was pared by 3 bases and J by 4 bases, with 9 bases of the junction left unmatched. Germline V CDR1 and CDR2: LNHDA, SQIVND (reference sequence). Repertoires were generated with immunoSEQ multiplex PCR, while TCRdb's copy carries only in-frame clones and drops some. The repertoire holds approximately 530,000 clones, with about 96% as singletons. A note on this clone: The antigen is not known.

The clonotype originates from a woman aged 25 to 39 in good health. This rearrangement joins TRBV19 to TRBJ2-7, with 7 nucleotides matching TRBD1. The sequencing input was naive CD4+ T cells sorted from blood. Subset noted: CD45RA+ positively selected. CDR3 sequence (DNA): TGTGCCAGTAGTATGTGGGGGACAGCACTTTACGAGCAGTACTTC. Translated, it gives CASSMWGTALYEQYF. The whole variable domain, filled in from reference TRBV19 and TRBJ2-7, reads DGGITQSPKYLFRKEGQNVTLSCEQNLNHDAMYWYRQDPGQGLRLIYYSQIVNDFQKGDIAEGYSVSREKKESFPLTVTSAQKNPTAFYLCASSMWGTALYEQYFGPGTRLTVT.